Each of the 8 T cell receptor beta chains below was sequenced from the same sample in a study of blood T cell repertoires in COVID-19. Generated by immunoSEQ multiplex PCR, the TCRdb table keeps only in-frame clones and is missing some. The sample carries approximately 85,000 clones, around 85% recorded once. Material: peripheral blood. Receptors were obtained from a woman aged 70-85 years with active or convalescent COVID-19.

The rearrangement joins TRBV7-2 to TRBJ2-3, with 9 bases identical to TRBD1. Trimming at V came to 4 bases and at J to 5 bases, leaving 1 base not matched to a gene. CDR1 is SGHTA, CDR2 FQGNSA, per germline. CDR3 length: 13 amino acids. The CDR3 sequence: CASSWDREDTQYF. The CDR3 nucleotides are TGTGCCAGCAGCTGGGACAGGGAAGATACGCAGTATTTT.

The rearrangement uses TRBV11-2 and TRBJ2-1; 9 bases map to TRBD2. V dropped 2 bases and J dropped 16; count of bases not matched to a gene: 12. Germline assignment: CDR1 SGHAT and CDR2 FQNNGV. The CDR3 has 14 amino acids. The CDR3 DNA reads TGTGCCAGCAGCTTATTGGCGGGGGGGGCCAGTAGATTCTTC. Its protein is CASSLLAGGASRFF.

This clone has just one count. The chain has TRBV25-1 and TRBJ2-7; D possibly corresponds to TRBD2 (5 bases). Germline V gene lookup returns CDR1 MGHDK and CDR2 SYGVNS. CDR3 length: 15 residues. V was clipped by 9 bases and J by 3 bases, with 21 bases between them. The CDR3 nucleotides are TGTGCCAGTGGTGGACTGAACTCTGAGAACTACGAGCAGTACTTC. This encodes CASGGLNSENYEQYF.

The sample holds a few counts of this clone. The chain employs TRBV19 and TRBJ1-5; D is unclear. Trimming shortened V by 4 bases and J by 6 bases, and 4 bases separated the two germline ends. The germline CDR1 and CDR2 sequences are LNHDA and SQIVND (reference sequence). The CDR3 consists of 11 residues. CDR3 region: CASSNGQPQHF. CDR3 nucleotide sequence: TGTGCCAGTAGTAACGGTCAGCCCCAGCATTTT.

This clone was picked up a small number of times. This chain uses TRBV5-1 with TRBJ1-2, with no clear D. Germline CDR1 SGHRS, CDR2 YFSETQ. The CDR3 runs to 13 residues. The V end was cut by 0 bases, the J end by 5 bases, with 8 bases between. The CDR3 DNA reads TGCGCCAGCAGCTTGGGACTGCAGTATGGCTACACCTTC. Amino acids: CASSLGLQYGYTF.

The rearrangement uses TRBV24-1 and TRBJ2-3; tentative D call: TRBD2 (7 bases). V gave up 1 base and J gave up 6 bases, with 10 bases separating them. There are 14 residues in the CDR3. Germline CDR1 KGHDR, CDR2 SFDVKD. The CDR3 sequence: CATSDFKGGDTQYF. The CDR3 region has the DNA TGTGCCACCAGTGATTTTAAGGGGGGGGATACGCAGTATTTT.

V gene TRBV2 combines with J gene TRBJ2-5, with D perhaps TRBD1 (6 bases). V was clipped by 2 bases and J by 5 bases, with 6 bases between them. The CDR3 contains 12 residues. CDR1 is SNHLY and CDR2 is FYNNEI in the germline V gene. In DNA, the CDR3 is TGTGCCAGCAGTGAACAGGGGGAGACCCAGTACTTC. This gives the protein CASSEQGETQYF.

This clone appeared a single time. This chain connects TRBV6-2 or TRBV6-3 to TRBJ1-1; D might be TRBD1 (5 bases). V gave up 1 base and J gave up 6 bases, with 9 bases separating them. The CDR3 consists of 13 residues. The germline V gene has CDR1 MNHEY and CDR2 SVGEGT. CDR3 in amino acids: CASSYWAGSEAFF. The CDR3 bases are TGTGCCAGCAGTTACTGGGCAGGGTCTGAAGCTTTCTTT.